The text below deals with one T cell receptor (beta chain). Treatment meaning: randomized to nivolumab then ipilimumab (arm A) or the reverse (arm B). PBMC sorting kept live CD3+CD8+ cells without CD19 or CD56. The sample comes from a study of sequential checkpoint blockade in melanoma. Study details: Arm A got nivolumab then ipilimumab; arm B the reverse, 1:1.

Germline-derived CDR1 and CDR2 are LGHNA and YSLEER. The CDR3 runs to 15 residues. Trimming at V came to 1 base and at J to 4 bases, leaving 4 bases not matched to a gene. Sequencing used immunoSEQ multiplex PCR; TCRdb keeps in-frame clones, though not all of them. This table has some 30,000 clones, 80% to 90% appearing once. Material: CD8+ T cells sorted from blood (inferred from file names), obtained from a patient given nivolumab and ipilimumab in sequence. This sequence was found in a human donor with melanoma. The V call is TRBV4-3, the J call TRBJ2-3, with 8 bases fitting TRBD2. The DNA of the CDR3 is TGCGCCAGCAGCCAAGCCTCCGGGGGGGCAGATACGCAGTATTTT. Encoded protein: CASSQASGGADTQYF.